The T cell receptor beta chain described here comes from a study of blood T cell repertoires in COVID-19. Study overall: Researchers got acute and convalescent COVID-19 samples from the United States, Italy and Spain. PBMCs, B-cell-depleted T cells, or T cells were the source of the cDNA or gDNA that made up the material.

CDR1 and CDR2 (germline): ENHRY, SYGVKD. There are 15 residues in the CDR3. V lost 10 bases, J lost 0 bases, and 13 bases lay in between. Methods used by the authors: It was from reference gene primer amplification that nucleated cell counts were estimated. The data were produced by immunoSEQ multiplex PCR, yet TCRdb's version contains in-frame clones alone and is incomplete. From that table come the V and J calls and clone size; the DNA was used to work out D and trimming. The data contain hundreds of thousands of clones, 80% to 90% of them singletons. This TCR was recovered from a man in his forties with acute or convalescent COVID-19. Sequencing input: peripheral blood. This chain links TRBV10-3 with TRBJ1-6; no clear D. The CDR3 DNA reads TGTGCCACCCAAATTGAGAACTCCTATAATTCACCCCTCCACTTT. Residues: CATQIENSYNSPLHF.